One sample yielded the 22 T cell receptor beta chains listed below, sequenced in a study of cytomegalovirus exposure and HLA in healthy donors. PCR involved 60 Vbeta and 13 Jbeta primers. Produced via immunoSEQ multiplex PCR; TCRdb's table is partial and in-frame only. Among around 200,000 clones listed, around 62% were seen once. Sequencing was done on a sample of PBMCs. The receptors were gathered from a man aged 35-49 years in good health and CMV-seronegative.

This clone was observed a handful of times. CDR3 sequence: CASSLAGQIYGYTF. CDR3 bases: TGTGCCAGCAGCTTAGCCGGACAGATCTATGGCTACACCTTC. V gene TRBV7-9 combines with J gene TRBJ1-2; a possible D gene is TRBD1 (6 bases). CDR1 is SEHNR and CDR2 is FQNEAQ in the germline V gene (reference sequence). Between the trimmed V and J ends, which lost 0 bases and 4 bases, there was a span of 9 bases. This CDR3 is 14 amino acids long.

The rearrangement links TRBV6-6 to TRBJ2-1; TRBD2 matches 8 bases. The trim removed 2 bases at V and 12 bases at J, leaving 15 bases unmatched. Germline V CDR1 and CDR2: MNHNY, SVGAGI (reference sequence). The CDR3 runs 16 residues. This chain's CDR3 is CASSYPREGTHNWQFF. The CDR3 DNA follows: TGTGCCAGCAGTTACCCCCGGGAGGGTACGCACAATTGGCAGTTCTTC.

The chain carries TRBV10-3 and TRBJ2-7; 9 bases are a match to TRBD1. CDR3 size: 14 residues. Germline loops: CDR1 ENHRY, CDR2 SYGVKD. The ends lost 5 bases at V and 1 base at J; junction bases unmatched: 3. The chain's CDR3 is CAISTGTGSYEQYF. Here the CDR3 DNA reads TGTGCCATCAGTACCGGGACAGGGTCCTACGAGCAGTACTTC.

V and J are TRBV30 and TRBJ2-3; D unresolved. The CDR3 runs to 13 residues. V shed 3 bases and J shed 3 bases, with 10 bases lying between them. Germline V gene lookup returns CDR1 GTSNPN and CDR2 SVGIG (reference sequence). CDR3 sequence reads: CAWSGDRTDTQYF. CDR3 sequence (DNA): TGTGCCTGGAGCGGAGACCGTACAGATACGCAGTATTTT.

The CDR3 is CASTQTYNSPLHF. The DNA of the CDR3 is TGTGCCAGCACCCAAACCTATAATTCACCCCTCCACTTT. The rearrangement joins TRBV6-1 to TRBJ1-6; D unclear. This CDR3 contains 13 residues. V shed 7 bases and J shed 2 bases, with 6 bases lying between them. CDR1 and CDR2 from the germline V gene are MNHNS and SASEGT.

V and J are TRBV27 and TRBJ1-1; 11 positions match TRBD1. The CDR3 spans 16 residues. Trimming at V came to 5 bases and at J to 5 bases, leaving 10 bases not matched to a gene. Germline V lookup: CDR1 MNHEY, CDR2 SMNVEV (reference sequence). The CDR3 DNA reads TGTGCCAGCAGTGCTGGACAGGGGGCTGGTAGAACTGAAGCTTTCTTT. Amino acid sequence: CASSAGQGAGRTEAFF.

The chain joins TRBV7-3 to TRBJ1-5; tentatively, D is TRBD1 (5 bases). The V end was cut by 1 base, the J end by 7 bases, with 8 bases between. The CDR3 contains 13 residues. Germline CDR1 and CDR2: SGHTA and FQGTGA. CDR3 sequence: CASSLNGGQPQHF. In DNA, the CDR3 is TGTGCCAGCAGCTTAAATGGGGGGCAGCCCCAGCATTTT. Looking up the rest from reference TRBV7-3 and TRBJ1-5 gives the full variable domain: GAGVSQTPSNKVTEKGKYVELRCDPISGHTALYWYRQSLGQGPEFLIYFQGTGAADDSGLPNDRFFAVRPEGSVSTLKIQRTERGDSAVYLCASSLNGGQPQHFGDGTRLSIL.

V usage is TRBV30 and J usage is TRBJ1-1, with D possibly TRBD1 on 5 matching bases. V was cut by 4 bases and J by 2 bases, with 8 bases left in between. The CDR3 totals 12 residues. Germline CDR1 reads GTSNPN; CDR2 reads SVGIG (reference sequence). CDR3 protein: CAWTGSNTEAFF. The CDR3, as DNA: TGTGCCTGGACAGGGTCAAACACTGAAGCTTTCTTT.

V is TRBV28 and J is TRBJ2-7; D might be TRBD1 (6 bases). Germline CDR1 is MDHEN and CDR2 is SYDVKM. Between the trimmed V and J ends, which lost 5 bases and 2 bases, there was a span of 13 bases. This CDR3 has 14 residues. CDR3 nucleotide sequence: TGTGCCAGCAGTCCCGGACAGAGGACCTACGAGCAGTACTTC. It codes for CASSPGQRTYEQYF.

This chain uses TRBV7-9 with TRBJ2-5, with D maybe TRBD1 (5 bases). This CDR3 is built from 12 residues. Germline V gene sequence: CDR1 SEHNR, CDR2 FQNEAQ (reference sequence). V was pared by 5 bases and J by 2 bases, with 6 bases between. CDR3 amino acids: CASSRGQETQYF. The DNA for the CDR3 is TGTGCCAGCAGCAGGGGACAAGAGACCCAGTACTTC.

V gene TRBV5-5 combines with J gene TRBJ1-1; no clear D. Per germline, CDR1 SGHKS and CDR2 YYEKEE (reference sequence). The CDR3 length is 16 residues. Trimming removed 2 bases from V and 0 bases from J, with 14 bases in between. This CDR3 is CASSFSYVLMNTEAFF. CDR3 nucleotide sequence: TGTGCCAGCAGCTTCTCGTATGTCCTAATGAACACTGAAGCTTTCTTT.

This clone was counted only a few times. The chain recombines TRBV28 with TRBJ2-5; possible D gene TRBD1, 6 bases. The ends were cut back, 1 base at V and 4 bases at J, with 10 bases in the middle. The CDR3 has 14 amino acids. Germline CDR1 MDHEN, CDR2 SYDVKM. The CDR3 sequence is CASSLSGGGETQYF. CDR3 coding DNA: TGTGCCAGCAGTTTATCTGGGGGCGGAGAGACCCAGTACTTC.

The chain joins TRBV5-4 to TRBJ2-2; 8 bases map to TRBD2. The J segment lost 7 bases and the V segment lost 0 bases, leaving 8 bases of the junction unmatched. CDR1 SGHNT and CDR2 YYREEE come from the germline V gene (reference sequence). The length of the CDR3 is 16 residues. CDR3 sequence reads: CASSLDSGGLGGELFF. In nucleotides, the CDR3 is TGTGCCAGCAGCTTGGACAGCGGGGGCCTTGGCGGGGAGCTGTTTTTT.

The rearrangement uses TRBV30 and TRBJ2-7, with 8 nucleotides matching TRBD1. The CDR3 length is 13 residues. From germline, CDR1 is GTSNPN and CDR2 SVGIG (reference sequence). The V gene end was trimmed by 6 bases and the J gene end by 5 bases; junction bases not matched to a gene: 9. The CDR3 spells CACSQDRVHEQYF. The DNA of the CDR3 is TGTGCCTGCTCCCAGGACAGGGTCCACGAGCAGTACTTC.

The rearrangement joins TRBV18 to TRBJ2-1; maybe TRBD2 (7 bases). The CDR3 contains 16 residues. The germline V gene has CDR1 KGHSH and CDR2 LQKENI. Trimming left V 4 bases short and J 8 bases short, with 21 bases between. The CDR3 protein is CASSRNLQGAGDEQFF. CDR3 nucleotide sequence: TGTGCCAGCTCACGAAATCTACAGGGCGCGGGGGATGAGCAGTTCTTC.

The chain has TRBV27 and TRBJ1-5, with D maybe TRBD1 (5 bases). V lost 1 base to trimming and J lost 0 bases, with 10 bases between them. Germline V CDR1 and CDR2: MNHEY, SMNVEV (reference sequence). The CDR3 contains 16 residues. The CDR3 loop is CASSLFTGPSNQPQHF. CDR3 nucleotide sequence: TGTGCCAGCAGTTTATTTACAGGTCCTAGCAATCAGCCCCAGCATTTT.

The chain has TRBV28 and TRBJ1-2; D may be TRBD1 (5 bases). The V end lost 6 bases, the J end lost 4 bases, and 27 bases lay between the germline ends. This CDR3 comprises 18 residues. Germline CDR1 is MDHEN and CDR2 is SYDVKM. CDR3 amino acids: CASSPTGTLVVGLYGYTF. The CDR3 DNA reads as TGTGCCAGCAGCCCGACCGGGACTTTAGTGGTGGGGCTCTATGGCTACACCTTC.

This clone appeared a single time. The chain uses TRBV6-6 and TRBJ2-7; maybe TRBD2 (6 bases). Between the trimmed V and J ends, which lost 6 bases and 4 bases, there was a span of 19 bases. Germline V gene data show CDR1 as MNHNY and CDR2 as SVGAGI (reference sequence). The CDR3 contains 15 residues. In DNA form, the CDR3 reads TGTGCCAGCAGACAACGGCCGGGACTGACGTACGAGCAGTACTTC. Residues: CASRQRPGLTYEQYF.

The rearrangement links TRBV6-5 to TRBJ2-7; D gene ambiguous. The CDR3 totals 13 residues. The V end lost 6 bases, the J end lost 2 bases, and 11 bases lay between the germline ends. Germline V gives CDR1 MNHEY, CDR2 SVGAGI. CDR3 in amino acids: CASSRLSAYEQYF. For the CDR3, the DNA is TGTGCCAGCAGCAGGTTATCGGCCTACGAGCAGTACTTC.

This chain joins TRBV7-9 and TRBJ2-7; 12 bases match TRBD1. CDR3 length: 17 residues. Germline trimming cut 6 bases from V and 4 bases from J; bases unmatched to any gene: 13. Germline values: CDR1 SEHNR, CDR2 FQNEAQ (reference sequence). The CDR3 here is CASSGGQGAALAYEQYF. DNA for the CDR3: TGTGCCAGCAGTGGGGGACAGGGGGCGGCGTTGGCTTACGAGCAGTACTTC.

Only one count was recorded for this clone. V usage is TRBV4-1 and J usage is TRBJ2-3; 9 nucleotides agree with TRBD2. The CDR3 runs to 16 residues. The ends lost 0 bases at V and 4 bases at J; junction bases unmatched: 5. Germline V gene lookup returns CDR1 MGHRA and CDR2 YSYEKL. The CDR3 is CASSQELAGRADTQYF. As DNA, the CDR3 is TGCGCCAGCAGCCAAGAACTAGCGGGCCGTGCAGATACGCAGTATTTT.

This clone was seen only once. The chain employs TRBV19 and TRBJ1-5; D is undetermined. The germline CDR1 and CDR2 sequences are LNHDA and SQIVND (reference sequence). Between the trimmed V and J ends, which lost 4 bases and 3 bases, there was a span of 13 bases. This CDR3 is built from 15 residues. CDR3 in amino acids: CASSNGGKPNQPQHF. The CDR3 DNA reads TGTGCCAGTAGTAACGGCGGAAAACCCAATCAGCCCCAGCATTTT.